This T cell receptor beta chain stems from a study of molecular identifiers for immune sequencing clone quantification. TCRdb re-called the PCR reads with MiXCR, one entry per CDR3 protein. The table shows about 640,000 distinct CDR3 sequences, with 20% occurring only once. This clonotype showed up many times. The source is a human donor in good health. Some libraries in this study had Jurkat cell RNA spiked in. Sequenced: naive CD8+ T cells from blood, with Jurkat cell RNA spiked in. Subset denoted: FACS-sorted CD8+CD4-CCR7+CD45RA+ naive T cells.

The CDR3: CASREGGARETQYF. The CDR3 coding sequence is TGTGCCAGTAGGGAGGGAGGCGCCCGGGAGACCCAGTACTTC. The gene calls are TRBV19 and TRBJ2-5; a possible D gene is TRBD2 (6 bases). The CDR3 is made up of 14 amino acids. Germline V gives CDR1 LNHDA, CDR2 SQIVND (reference sequence). V dropped 6 bases and J dropped 5 bases, with 16 bases sitting between them.